The rows below give T cell receptor beta chains drawn from one sample of a study of shared clonotypes between healthy human individuals. The assay was immunoSEQ multiplex PCR, and TCRdb's table has in-frame clones only and misses some. The sample records about 700,000 clones, about 90% being singletons. Sequencing was done on a sample of naive CD8+ T cells sorted from blood. The receptors derive from a man aged 25-45 years in good health. Each CDR3 is given with its conserved first and last residue. A D gene is named only where the DNA matches it firmly. A clone size is listed for some rows: how often the clone was seen (once, few, many), or a class if it is expanded.

D	length	V	J	size	DNA	CDR3
TRBD1	19	TRBV15	TRBJ1-4	many	TGTGCCACCAGCAGGGATTACGGTGGGACAGGGTTAAAGAATGAAAAACTGTTTTTT	CATSRDYGGTGLKNEKLFF
NA	15	TRBV5-6	TRBJ2-4	NA	TGTGCCAGCAGCTTTGGAAACAGGGCCAAAAACATTCAGTACTTC	CASSFGNRAKNIQYF
TRBD2	14	TRBV28	TRBJ2-1	NA	TGTGCCAGCAGTTTACGGACTAGCGGCAATGAGCAGTTCTTC	CASSLRTSGNEQFF
TRBD1	15	TRBV7-9	TRBJ1-1	NA	TGTGCCAGCAGCTTAGAACAGGGGGTGAACACTGAAGCTTTCTTT	CASSLEQGVNTEAFF
TRBD1	15	TRBV4-3	TRBJ1-1	once	TGCGCCAGCAGCCAAGCTCTGGGGACAGGGAATGAAGCTTTCTTT	CASSQALGTGNEAFF
NA	15	TRBV5-4	TRBJ2-2	NA	TGTGCCAGCAGCCGTGATCGGTCGAACACCGGGGAGCTGTTTTTT	CASSRDRSNTGELFF
NA	15	TRBV4-1	TRBJ2-2	NA	TGCGCCAGCAGCCAGGGACATCCATCCCCCGGGGAGCTGTTTTTT	CASSQGHPSPGELFF
NA	11	TRBV7-6	TRBJ2-3	once	TGTGCCAGCCGGCAAACAGATACGCAGTATTTT	CASRQTDTQYF
NA	15	TRBV5-4	TRBJ2-3	NA	TGTGCCAGCAGCTTCACAGGGAAGGGCACAGATACGCAGTATTTT	CASSFTGKGTDTQYF
NA	15	TRBV7-3	TRBJ2-1	NA	TGTGCCAGCAGCTTTGAACCGCCGCTTCTGAATGAGCAGTTCTTC	CASSFEPPLLNEQFF
NA	16	TRBV7-9	TRBJ2-2	once	TGTGCCAGCAGCTTAGCCCCCTTGCGGGATACCGGGGAGCTGTTTTTT	CASSLAPLRDTGELFF
TRBD2	16	TRBV7-2	TRBJ2-1	NA	TGTGCCAGCAGCTTCCCCAGGACTAGCGGGAGGCATGAGCAGTTCTTC	CASSFPRTSGRHEQFF
TRBD2	18	TRBV5-1	TRBJ2-3	NA	TGCGCCAGCAGCCAAACCGGGCAGCTAGCGGGAGAGTCAGATACGCAGTATTTT	CASSQTGQLAGESDTQYF
NA	15	TRBV6-1	TRBJ1-1	NA	TGTGCCAGCAGGGACCCGACAGGTTCCGTCACTGAAGCTTTCTTT	CASRDPTGSVTEAFF
NA	17	TRBV4-1	TRBJ2-1	NA	TGCGCCAGCAGCCAAGAGATAGCGACGGGGCTATACAATGAGCAGTTCTTC	CASSQEIATGLYNEQFF
TRBD2	15	TRBV7-9	TRBJ2-3	once	TGTGCCAGCAGCTTAGGGGTCGGACTAGCAGATACGCAGTATTTT	CASSLGVGLADTQYF
NA	15	TRBV19	TRBJ1-1	NA	TGTGCCAGTAGTATAGATCCAGCTTTGAACACTGAAGCTTTCTTT	CASSIDPALNTEAFF
NA	16	TRBV5-1	TRBJ2-1	NA	TGCGCCAGCAGCTTGGTCCAAGTGGCTAGCAGCAATGAGCAGTTCTTC	CASSLVQVASSNEQFF
NA	16	TRBV29-1	TRBJ2-1	NA	TGCAGCGTTGAAGATACGAGGACTACCTCCTACAATGAGCAGTTCTTC	CSVEDTRTTSYNEQFF
NA	15	TRBV7-3	TRBJ2-1	NA	TGTGCCAGCAGCTCCGCCCAGACTAGTTTCGATGAGCAGTTCTTC	CASSSAQTSFDEQFF
TRBD1	11	TRBV5-6	TRBJ2-3	once	TGTGCCAGCAGCCTTCAGGGGGCGCAGTATTTT	CASSLQGAQYF
NA	16	TRBV7-9	TRBJ1-3	few	TGTGCCAGCAGCTCCCCCGCCCAGGGCAGTGGAAACACCATATATTTT	CASSSPAQGSGNTIYF
TRBD1	16	TRBV5-6	TRBJ1-2	NA	TGTGCCAGCACCCCTGGGACAGGGGATGTATACTATGGCTACACCTTC	CASTPGTGDVYYGYTF
NA	14	TRBV4-1	TRBJ2-7	NA	TGCGCCAGCAGCCAAGTGGGCCAGGCCTACGAGCAGTACTTC	CASSQVGQAYEQYF
NA	15	TRBV4-1	TRBJ1-1	NA	TGCGCCAGCAGCCAAGATATAGCGAGGTATAGAGAAGCTTTCTTT	CASSQDIARYREAFF
NA	16	TRBV18	TRBJ2-1	NA	TGTGCCAGCTCACCAGTAGGAGGAGGCACAAGTAATGAGCAGTTCTTC	CASSPVGGGTSNEQFF
NA	15	TRBV2	TRBJ2-2	NA	TGTGCCAGCAGTAGCGGCCGCTCGAACACCGGGGAGCTGTTTTTT	CASSSGRSNTGELFF
TRBD2	18	TRBV9	TRBJ2-1	NA	TGTGCCAGCAGCGTAAGTGTCACTAGCGGGACGTCCTACAATGAGCAGTTCTTC	CASSVSVTSGTSYNEQFF
NA	15	TRBV5-5	TRBJ2-3	NA	TGTGCCAGCAGCTTGGGGCCTGGGGGCACAGATACGCAGTATTTT	CASSLGPGGTDTQYF
NA	14	TRBV12-5	TRBJ1-1	once	TGTGCTAGTGGTCCTGAATCAGGGGCCACTGAAGCTTTCTTT	CASGPESGATEAFF
NA	14	TRBV4-3	TRBJ1-3	once	TGCGCCAGCAGCCCCGAGGGGCTAGGAAACACCATATATTTT	CASSPEGLGNTIYF
TRBD2	15	TRBV7-9	TRBJ2-7	NA	TGTGCCAGCAGCCTAACTAGCGGGAGGTTGAGGGAGCAGTACTTC	CASSLTSGRLREQYF
NA	13	TRBV4-1	TRBJ2-3	NA	TGCGCCAGCAGCCACCCGGTCACAGATACGCAGTATTTT	CASSHPVTDTQYF
TRBD2	14	TRBV28	TRBJ2-3	NA	TGTGCCAGGGGAGCGGGAGAGGACACAGATACGCAGTATTTT	CARGAGEDTDTQYF
NA	14	TRBV5-5	TRBJ2-7	NA	TGTGCCAGCAGCTATACAGTCCTCTCCTACGAGCAGTACTTC	CASSYTVLSYEQYF
NA	14	TRBV7-9	TRBJ2-7	NA	TGTGCCAGCAGCTTAAAGGACAAATACTACGAGCAGTACTTC	CASSLKDKYYEQYF
NA	13	TRBV29-1	TRBJ1-2	NA	TGCAGCGTTGGGCAGGGCATGGGCGATGGCTACACCTTC	CSVGQGMGDGYTF
TRBD2	16	TRBV7-8	TRBJ2-1	NA	TGTGCCAGCAGCTTAGTTGGGGCTAGCGGGAGCGATGAGCAGTTCTTC	CASSLVGASGSDEQFF
TRBD2	16	TRBV7-9	TRBJ2-1	NA	TGTGCCAGCAGCTTAACACGGACTAGTTCCTACAATGAGCAGTTCTTC	CASSLTRTSSYNEQFF
NA	16	TRBV4-1	TRBJ2-5	NA	TGCGCCAGCAGCCAAATCCCCGGTCCCCGGGGTCAGACCCAGTACTTC	CASSQIPGPRGQTQYF
TRBD2	18	TRBV10-3	TRBJ2-1	once	TGTGCCATCAGTGAAGGGTTTGGACTAGCGGGAGCCGCCGGGGAGCAGTTCTTC	CAISEGFGLAGAAGEQFF
NA	11	TRBV10-1	TRBJ2-7	NA	TGCGCCAGCTCTAACGACTACGAGCAGTACTTC	CASSNDYEQYF
NA	13	TRBV15	TRBJ2-4	NA	TGTGCCACCAGCAGAGATTTGGCGGACATTCAGTACTTC	CATSRDLADIQYF
NA	14	TRBV27	TRBJ2-7	NA	TGTGCCAGCAGTTTGGGGACGGCGATCTACGAGCAGTACTTC	CASSLGTAIYEQYF
NA	16	TRBV7-9	TRBJ2-5	NA	TGTGCCAGCAGCTTAGCGACAACCGGTCCGCACAAGACCCAGTACTTC	CASSLATTGPHKTQYF
TRBD1	15	TRBV7-2	TRBJ2-7	NA	TGTGCCAGCAGCACCGACTACAGGGGTCCCTACGAGCAGTACTTC	CASSTDYRGPYEQYF
NA	13	TRBV7-9	TRBJ2-2	few	TGTGCCAGCAGCTTGACAGAAACCGGGGAGCTGTTTTTT	CASSLTETGELFF
NA	16	TRBV21-1	TRBJ2-5	NA	TGTGCCAGCAGCAAAGAGTTCGGGGGAGTCGGGGAGACCCAGTACTTC	CASSKEFGGVGETQYF
TRBD2	15	TRBV25-1	TRBJ2-1	once	TGTGCCAGCAGTTACGGACTAGCGGATTACAATGAGCAGTTCTTC	CASSYGLADYNEQFF
NA	15	TRBV5-5	TRBJ1-4	NA	TGTGCCAGCAGCTTAGGGGCTAAAGGCTTTGAAAAACTGTTTTTT	CASSLGAKGFEKLFF